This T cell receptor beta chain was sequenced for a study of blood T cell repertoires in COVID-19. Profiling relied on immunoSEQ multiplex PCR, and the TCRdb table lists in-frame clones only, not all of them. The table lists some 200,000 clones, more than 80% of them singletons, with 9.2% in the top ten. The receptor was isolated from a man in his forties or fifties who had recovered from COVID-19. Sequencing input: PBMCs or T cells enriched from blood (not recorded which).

CDR3 DNA: TGTGCCAGTAGCATGACTGCAACCAATCAGCCCCAGCATTTT. Protein sequence: CASSMTATNQPQHF. This chain connects TRBV19 to TRBJ1-5; D gene ambiguous. The CDR3 spans 14 residues. Trimming shortened V by 6 bases and J by 3 bases, and 12 bases separated the two germline ends. Germline V CDR1 and CDR2: LNHDA, SQIVND (reference sequence).